The clone carrying this T cell receptor (beta chain) has a single count. Its antigen is unidentified. The data belong to a study of cytomegalovirus exposure and HLA in healthy donors. Notes on the study in general: Presence/absence analyses rested on an assumption that sequencing depth was roughly uniform across donors.

The V and J ends lost 5 bases and 7 bases, in that order; junction bases with no gene match: 12. The CDR3 runs to 15 residues. Germline loops: CDR1 SNHLY, CDR2 FYNNEI. PCR employed 60 Vbeta and 13 Jbeta primers. The data were produced by immunoSEQ multiplex PCR, yet TCRdb's version contains in-frame clones alone and is incomplete. The data contain hundreds of thousands of clones, approximately 90% of them singletons. The sequence was obtained from a woman under 30 in good health and CMV-seronegative. The V and J genes are TRBV2 and TRBJ1-2, with TRBD1 matching over 8 bases. The sequenced sample consisted of PBMCs. The CDR3 sequence is CASSIPGQGATGYTF. In nucleotides, the CDR3 is TGTGCCAGCAGTATCCCTGGCCAGGGGGCTACTGGCTACACCTTC.